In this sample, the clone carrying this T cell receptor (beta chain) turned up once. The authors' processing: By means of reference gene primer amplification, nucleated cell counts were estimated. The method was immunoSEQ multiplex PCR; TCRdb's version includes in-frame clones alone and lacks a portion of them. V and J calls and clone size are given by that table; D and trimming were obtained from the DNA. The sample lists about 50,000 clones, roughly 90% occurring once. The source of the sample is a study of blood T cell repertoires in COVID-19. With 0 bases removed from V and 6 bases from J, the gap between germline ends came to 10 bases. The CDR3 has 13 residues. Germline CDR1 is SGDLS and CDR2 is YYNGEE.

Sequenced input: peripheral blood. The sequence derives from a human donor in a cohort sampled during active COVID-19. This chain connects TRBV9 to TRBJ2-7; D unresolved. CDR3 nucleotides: TGTGCCAGCAGCGTAGCTTTAACTGGCGAGCAGTACTTC. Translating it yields CASSVALTGEQYF.